This TCR beta chain was documented in a study of blood T cell repertoires in COVID-19. About the research overall: Both acute and convalescent COVID-19 samples were obtained from the United States, Italy and Spain.

V was trimmed by 6 bases and J by 3 bases, leaving 17 bases between them. The V gene's germline CDR1 is LNHDA and CDR2 SQIVND (reference sequence). The CDR3 length is 15 residues. Only in-frame clones appear in the TCRdb table, and some are missing; sequencing was by immunoSEQ multiplex PCR. The sample yields under 250,000 clones, 84% seen once. Sequencing input: PBMCs or T cells enriched from blood (not recorded which). The gene calls are TRBV19 and TRBJ1-1, with D perhaps TRBD1 (6 bases). This clonotype was sampled from a man aged 55 to 70 who had recovered from COVID-19. CDR3: CASRSNGQGYTEAFF. The CDR3 DNA is TGTGCCAGTAGATCTAATGGGCAGGGGTACACTGAAGCTTTCTTT.